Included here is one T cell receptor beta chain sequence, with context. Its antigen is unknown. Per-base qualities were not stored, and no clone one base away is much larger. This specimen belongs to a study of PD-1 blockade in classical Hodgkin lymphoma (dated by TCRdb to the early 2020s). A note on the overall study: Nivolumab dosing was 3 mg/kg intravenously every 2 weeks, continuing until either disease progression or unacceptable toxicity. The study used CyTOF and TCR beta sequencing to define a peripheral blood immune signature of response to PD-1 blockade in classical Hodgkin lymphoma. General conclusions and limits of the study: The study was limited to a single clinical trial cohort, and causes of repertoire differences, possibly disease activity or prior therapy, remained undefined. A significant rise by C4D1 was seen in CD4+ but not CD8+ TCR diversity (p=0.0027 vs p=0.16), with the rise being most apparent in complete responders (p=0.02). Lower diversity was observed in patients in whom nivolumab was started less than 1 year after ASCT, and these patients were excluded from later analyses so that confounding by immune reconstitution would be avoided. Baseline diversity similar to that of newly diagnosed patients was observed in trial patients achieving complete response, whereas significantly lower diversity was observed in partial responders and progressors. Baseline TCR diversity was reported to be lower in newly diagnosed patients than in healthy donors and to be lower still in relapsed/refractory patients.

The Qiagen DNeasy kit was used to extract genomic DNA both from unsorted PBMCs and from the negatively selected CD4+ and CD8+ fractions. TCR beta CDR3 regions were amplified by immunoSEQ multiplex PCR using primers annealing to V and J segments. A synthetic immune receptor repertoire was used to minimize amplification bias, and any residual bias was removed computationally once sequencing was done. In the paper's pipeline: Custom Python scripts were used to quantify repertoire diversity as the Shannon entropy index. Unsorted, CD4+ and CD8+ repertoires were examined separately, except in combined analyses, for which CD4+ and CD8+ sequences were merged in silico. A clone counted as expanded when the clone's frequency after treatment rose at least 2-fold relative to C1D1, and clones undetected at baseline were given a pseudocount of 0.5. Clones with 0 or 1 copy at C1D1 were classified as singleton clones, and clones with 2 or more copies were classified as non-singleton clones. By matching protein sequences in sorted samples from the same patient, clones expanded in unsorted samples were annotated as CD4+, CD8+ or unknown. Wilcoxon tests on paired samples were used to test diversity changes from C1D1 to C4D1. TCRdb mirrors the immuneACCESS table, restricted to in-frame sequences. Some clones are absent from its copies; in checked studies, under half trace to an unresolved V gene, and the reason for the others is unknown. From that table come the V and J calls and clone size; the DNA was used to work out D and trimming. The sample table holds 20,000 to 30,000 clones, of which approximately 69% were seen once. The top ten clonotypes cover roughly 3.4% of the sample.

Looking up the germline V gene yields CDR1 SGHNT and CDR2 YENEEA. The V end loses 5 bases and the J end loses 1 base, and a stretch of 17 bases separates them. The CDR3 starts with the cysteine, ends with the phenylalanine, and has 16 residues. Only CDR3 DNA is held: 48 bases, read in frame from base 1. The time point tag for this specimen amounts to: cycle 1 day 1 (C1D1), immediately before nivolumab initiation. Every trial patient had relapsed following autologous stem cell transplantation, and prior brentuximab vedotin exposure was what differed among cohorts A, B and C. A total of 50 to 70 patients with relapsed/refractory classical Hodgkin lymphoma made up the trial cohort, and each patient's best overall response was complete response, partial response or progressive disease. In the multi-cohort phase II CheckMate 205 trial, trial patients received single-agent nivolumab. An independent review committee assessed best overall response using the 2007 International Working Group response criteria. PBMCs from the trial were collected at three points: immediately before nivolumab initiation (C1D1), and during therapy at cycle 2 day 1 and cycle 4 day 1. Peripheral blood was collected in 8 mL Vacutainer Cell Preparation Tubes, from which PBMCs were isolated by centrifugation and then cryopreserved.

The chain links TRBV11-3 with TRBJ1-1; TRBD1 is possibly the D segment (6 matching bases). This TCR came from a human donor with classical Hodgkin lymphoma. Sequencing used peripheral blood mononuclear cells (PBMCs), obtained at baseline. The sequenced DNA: TGTGCCAGCAGCCCACGGGGGGCCGGCCCGAACACTGAAGCTTTCTTT. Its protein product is CASSPRGAGPNTEAFF.